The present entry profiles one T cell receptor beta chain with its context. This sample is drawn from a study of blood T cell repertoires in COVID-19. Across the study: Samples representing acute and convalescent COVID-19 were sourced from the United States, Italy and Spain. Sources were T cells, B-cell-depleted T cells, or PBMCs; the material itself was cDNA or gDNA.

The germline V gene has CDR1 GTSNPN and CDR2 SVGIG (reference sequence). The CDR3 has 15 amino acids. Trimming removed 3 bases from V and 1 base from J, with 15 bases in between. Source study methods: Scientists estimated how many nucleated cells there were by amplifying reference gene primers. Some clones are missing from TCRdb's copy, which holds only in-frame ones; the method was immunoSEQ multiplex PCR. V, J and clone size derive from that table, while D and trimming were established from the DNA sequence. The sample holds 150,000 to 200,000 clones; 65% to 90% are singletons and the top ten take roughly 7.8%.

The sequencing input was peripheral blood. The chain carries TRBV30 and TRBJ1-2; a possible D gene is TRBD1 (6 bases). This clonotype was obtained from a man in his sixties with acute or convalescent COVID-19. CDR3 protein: CAWSEDSRLNYGYTF. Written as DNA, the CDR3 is TGTGCCTGGAGCGAGGACAGTCGACTTAACTATGGCTACACCTTC.